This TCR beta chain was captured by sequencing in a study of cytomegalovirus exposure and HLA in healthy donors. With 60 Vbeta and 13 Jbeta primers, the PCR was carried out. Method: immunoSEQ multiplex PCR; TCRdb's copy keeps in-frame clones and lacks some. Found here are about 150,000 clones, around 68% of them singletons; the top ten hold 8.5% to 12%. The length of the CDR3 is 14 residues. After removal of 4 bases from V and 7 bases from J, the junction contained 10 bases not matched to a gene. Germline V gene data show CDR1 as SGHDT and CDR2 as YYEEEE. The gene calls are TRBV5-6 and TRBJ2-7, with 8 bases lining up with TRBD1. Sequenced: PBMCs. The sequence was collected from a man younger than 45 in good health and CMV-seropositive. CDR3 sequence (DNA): TGTGCCAGCAGCCGGGACAGGCCTGGCTGGGAGCAGTACTTC. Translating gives CASSRDRPGWEQYF.